These 14 T cell receptor beta chains share one sample of origin, sequenced in a study of blood T cell repertoires in COVID-19. Only in-frame clones appear in the TCRdb table, and some are missing; sequencing was by immunoSEQ multiplex PCR. The data show under 150,000 clones, about 85% seen once. Source material: peripheral blood. Every receptor here comes from a man aged 35-49 years with acute or convalescent COVID-19.

This chain connects TRBV4-3 to TRBJ2-7, with 8 bases lining up with TRBD1. The junction had 10 bases not matched to a gene; V was cut back by 0 bases and J by 6 bases. This CDR3 region has 16 residues. Per the germline V gene, CDR1 is LGHNA and CDR2 is YSLEER. CDR3 bases: TGCGCCAGCAGCCAAGATGCCCTCCCGACAGGGGCCGAGCAGTACTTC. Amino acid sequence: CASSQDALPTGAEQYF.

The rearrangement uses TRBV4-3 and TRBJ1-2, with D possibly TRBD1 on 5 matching bases. There are 15 residues in the CDR3. V shed 0 bases and J shed 4 bases, with 12 bases lying between them. Per the germline V gene, CDR1 is LGHNA and CDR2 is YSLEER. CDR3 loop: CASSQDTAGSYGYTF. DNA for the CDR3: TGCGCCAGCAGCCAAGATACCGCAGGGTCCTATGGCTACACCTTC.

V gene TRBV24-1 combines with J gene TRBJ2-7; TRBD1 matches at 9 bases. Unmatched junction bases numbered 6, after V lost 10 bases and J lost 6 bases. The CDR3 runs to 12 residues. Looked up from germline, CDR1 is KGHDR and CDR2 is SFDVKD. The CDR3 DNA reads as TGTGCCACAAGGGGACAGGGTGGCGAGCAGTACTTC. Protein product: CATRGQGGEQYF.

The chain is built from TRBV9 and TRBJ1-4, with 7 positions matching TRBD1. With V trimmed by 2 bases and J by 11 bases, 6 bases remained unmatched. The CDR3 length is 13 residues. Germline values: CDR1 SGDLS, CDR2 YYNGEE. CDR3 region: CASSVRTGDKLFF. CDR3 bases: TGTGCCAGCAGCGTTCGGACAGGTGATAAACTGTTTTTT.

V is TRBV10-3 and J is TRBJ1-1, with D unresolved. In germline, CDR1 is ENHRY, CDR2 SYGVKD. CDR3 size: 12 residues. V lost 6 bases and J 7 bases, leaving 12 bases between the germline ends. CDR3 nucleotides: TGTGCCATCAGGAATAGAATCGGTGAAGCTTTCTTT. Encoded protein: CAIRNRIGEAFF.

This chain connects TRBV7-8 to TRBJ2-3; the D is unclear. With 5 bases removed from V and 0 bases from J, the gap between germline ends came to 15 bases. The CDR3 is made up of 16 amino acids. The germline CDR1 and CDR2 sequences are SGHVS and FQNEAQ. CDR3 in amino acids: CASSMPLTRSTDTQYF. In DNA form, the CDR3 reads TGTGCCAGCAGCATGCCGCTGACGAGGAGCACAGATACGCAGTATTTT.

This sequence joins TRBV27 and TRBJ2-7, with 11 bases identical to TRBD2. Germline V CDR1 and CDR2: MNHEY, SMNVEV (reference sequence). The CDR3 is 17 amino acids. J was trimmed by 0 bases and V by 3 bases; bases with no gene match: 7. DNA for the CDR3: TGTGCCAGCAGTTTTACTAGCGGGGGCCTAAGCTCCTACGAGCAGTACTTC. Residues: CASSFTSGGLSSYEQYF.

Concerning this clone: Other DNA sequences in the sample encode the same CDR3. The rearrangement joins TRBV5-1 to TRBJ2-2; a weak D match, TRBD1 (5 bases). This CDR3 has 15 residues. Germline lookup yields CDR1 SGHRS and CDR2 YFSETQ. Trimming took 4 bases from V and 0 from J, leaving 10 bases between them. The CDR3 coding sequence is TGCGCCAGCAGCCCCGACAGCTCGAACACCGGGGAGCTGTTTTTT. It encodes CASSPDSSNTGELFF.

In this sample, this clone turned up a few times. This sequence joins TRBV6-5 and TRBJ2-7, with a tentative D call TRBD2 (6 bases). The germline V and J ends were trimmed by 6 bases and 2 bases, with 17 bases remaining between them. The CDR3 sequence is 15 residues long. CDR1 is MNHEY, CDR2 SVGAGI, per germline. The CDR3 sequence: CASREGAGPTYEQYF. For the CDR3, the DNA is TGTGCCAGCAGGGAGGGTGCAGGGCCAACCTACGAGCAGTACTTC.

The chain recombines TRBV4-3 with TRBJ1-1, with 7 bases that match TRBD1. The V gene end was trimmed by 4 bases and the J gene end by 0 bases; junction bases not matched to a gene: 11. Germline-derived CDR1 and CDR2 are LGHNA and YSLEER. The CDR3 is 17 residues long. CDR3 sequence (DNA): TGCGCCAGCAGCCTTAAAAGGGGGGACAGCGTGAACACTGAAGCTTTCTTT. This codes for CASSLKRGDSVNTEAFF.

This clone was seen more than once but under ten times. This chain uses TRBV19 with TRBJ2-7; 7 nucleotides line up with TRBD1. CDR1 is LNHDA and CDR2 is SQIVND in the germline V gene (reference sequence). With 3 bases clipped from V and 5 bases from J, the junction kept 4 bases outside the gene matches. The CDR3 is 13 residues long. This chain's CDR3 is CASSMDRFDEQYF. The CDR3 region has the DNA TGTGCCAGTAGTATGGACAGGTTCGACGAGCAGTACTTC.

The chain employs TRBV15 and TRBJ2-1, with D possibly TRBD2 on 6 matching bases. CDR3 length: 14 residues. V lost 7 bases, J lost 9 bases, and 19 bases lay in between. Germline V gives CDR1 LNHNV, CDR2 YYDKDF (reference sequence). CDR3 DNA sequence: TGTGCCACCACCACGTCGGGGAGGAGGAGTGAGCAGTTCTTC. Translated, it gives CATTTSGRRSEQFF.

This chain joins TRBV29-1 and TRBJ1-3; TRBD1 aligns across 7 bases. The J segment lost 4 bases and the V segment lost 0 bases, leaving 9 bases of the junction unmatched. The germline V gene has CDR1 SQVTM and CDR2 ANQGSEA. The CDR3 has 16 amino acids. The CDR3 loop is CSVEDIGGRSGNTIYF. DNA for the CDR3: TGCAGCGTTGAAGATATAGGGGGCCGCTCGGGAAACACCATATATTTT.

The V and J genes are TRBV6-5 and TRBJ2-7, with 10 bases aligning to TRBD1. The CDR3 is 14 residues long. Germline values: CDR1 MNHEY, CDR2 SVGAGI. Losses at the gene ends were 7 bases for V and 2 bases for J; bases not matched to a gene: 5. The CDR3 here is CASKMGQGTYEQYF. The DNA for the CDR3 is TGTGCCAGCAAAATGGGACAGGGGACCTACGAGCAGTACTTC.